This section outlines one T cell receptor beta chain sequence together with its context. The sample originates from a study of cytomegalovirus exposure and HLA in healthy donors. It was with 60 Vbeta and 13 Jbeta primers that the PCR ran. Sequencing was performed with immunoSEQ multiplex PCR; in TCRdb, only in-frame clones are kept and a portion is missing. The sample carries roughly 230,000 clones, more than 75% recorded once. Germline lookup yields CDR1 SGHVS and CDR2 FQNEAQ. Trimming shortened V by 3 bases and J by 3 bases, and 21 bases separated the two germline ends. CDR3 length equals 17 residues.

The clonotype comes from a girl aged 2 to 10 in good health and CMV-seronegative. V usage is TRBV7-8 and J usage is TRBJ2-7, with TRBD2 as a possible D gene (6 bases). Material: PBMCs. The DNA of the CDR3 is TGTGCCAGCAGCTTTTCTAACGGAGGGCGCGACGTCTACGAGCAGTACTTC. It yields the protein CASSFSNGGRDVYEQYF.